These T cell receptor beta chains were read from a single sample in a study of OX40 agonist ivuxolimab in advanced cancers. Assay: immunoSEQ multiplex PCR; the TCRdb copy retains only in-frame clones and omits some. The profile shows tens of thousands of clones, about 85% of them singletons. This material consisted of CD4+ or CD8+ T cells sorted from blood, taken in a trial of the OX40 agonist ivuxolimab. Receptors originate from an adult with an advanced solid tumor such as melanoma, head and neck, liver or kidney cancer. CDR3s include the opening cysteine and the closing phenylalanine or tryptophan. A D gene is named only where the DNA matches it firmly. Part of the rows lack a size; the others show once, few, many or a class for expanded clones.

CDR3 DNA: TGCGCCAGCAGCCCCCTATCCGGGACTAGCGACTCCTACGAGCAGTACTTC
CDR3 protein: CASSPLSGTSDSYEQYF
clone size: -
D gene: TRBD2
J gene: TRBJ2-7
V gene: TRBV5-1

CDR3 DNA: TGTGCCAGCAGCTTGGATCTAGGGGCCAGCTCTGGAAACACCATATATTTT
CDR3 protein: CASSLDLGASSGNTIYF
clone size: -
D gene: -
J gene: TRBJ1-3
V gene: TRBV5-6

CDR3 DNA: TGTGCCAGCAGCGCCCCGGAGGGCGAGCAGTACTTC
CDR3 protein: CASSAPEGEQYF
clone size: -
D gene: -
J gene: TRBJ2-7
V gene: TRBV9

CDR3 DNA: TGTGCCAGCAGTGAGGGACGGAGATCGGGTAAACTGTTTTTT
CDR3 protein: CASSEGRRSGKLFF
clone size: -
D gene: -
J gene: TRBJ1-4
V gene: TRBV6-1

CDR3 DNA: TGTGCCAGCTCACCGTTACAGGGAAGTACAGATACGCAGTATTTT
CDR3 protein: CASSPLQGSTDTQYF
clone size: -
D gene: -
J gene: TRBJ2-3
V gene: TRBV18

CDR3 DNA: TGTGCCTGGAGTGTAATAGCGGGGGGCCTAGCCAAAAACATTCAGTACTTC
CDR3 protein: CAWSVIAGGLAKNIQYF
clone size: -
D gene: TRBD2
J gene: TRBJ2-4
V gene: TRBV30

CDR3 DNA: TGTGCCAGCAGCGTAGCTCTGGGCCCCCGTGAAGGCTACACCTTC
CDR3 protein: CASSVALGPREGYTF
clone size: -
D gene: -
J gene: TRBJ1-2
V gene: TRBV9

CDR3 DNA: TGTGCCAGCAGCCGGGGACTACCTAGCTCCTACAATGAGCAGTTCTTC
CDR3 protein: CASSRGLPSSYNEQFF
clone size: -
D gene: TRBD2
J gene: TRBJ2-1
V gene: TRBV7-9

CDR3 DNA: TGTGCCAGCAGCAACGAAGACCGGCAGGGGGATAATTCACCCCTCCACTTT
CDR3 protein: CASSNEDRQGDNSPLHF
clone size: once
D gene: -
J gene: TRBJ1-6
V gene: TRBV21-1

CDR3 DNA: TGTGCCAGCGAATGGCAGCCCTACGAGCAGTACTTC
CDR3 protein: CASEWQPYEQYF
clone size: few
D gene: -
J gene: TRBJ2-7
V gene: TRBV27

CDR3 DNA: TGTGCCAGCAGTCCCAGACTAGCGGGGTATGCAGATACGCAGTATTTT
CDR3 protein: CASSPRLAGYADTQYF
clone size: -
D gene: TRBD2
J gene: TRBJ2-3
V gene: TRBV6-6

CDR3 DNA: TGTGCCAGCAGCTTAAGCTTGGGTGGAAACACCATATATTTT
CDR3 protein: CASSLSLGGNTIYF
clone size: once
D gene: -
J gene: TRBJ1-3
V gene: TRBV7-9

CDR3 DNA: TGTGCCAGCAGTTACGGGAGGGGGGGCCATGAGCAGTTCTTC
CDR3 protein: CASSYGRGGHEQFF
clone size: -
D gene: -
J gene: TRBJ2-1
V gene: TRBV6-5

CDR3 DNA: TGTGCCAGCAGCACCGGGACAGGCTATGGCTACACCTTC
CDR3 protein: CASSTGTGYGYTF
clone size: -
D gene: TRBD1
J gene: TRBJ1-2
V gene: TRBV7-3

CDR3 DNA: TGTGCCAGCAGCTTAGGGGGCGGATCAACAAACTATGGCTACACCTTC
CDR3 protein: CASSLGGGSTNYGYTF
clone size: once
D gene: -
J gene: TRBJ1-2
V gene: TRBV7-8

CDR3 DNA: TGTGCCAGCAGCGCCCGGACAGGCCTCTCCAATTCACCCCTCCACTTT
CDR3 protein: CASSARTGLSNSPLHF
clone size: -
D gene: TRBD1
J gene: TRBJ1-6
V gene: TRBV13

CDR3 DNA: TGCGCCAGCAGCCAAGATCGGGGACAGACCCAGTACTTC
CDR3 protein: CASSQDRGQTQYF
clone size: -
D gene: -
J gene: TRBJ2-5
V gene: TRBV4-3

CDR3 DNA: TGTGCTAGTGGTTTGTTTGGGGGAGGGCCAGAGACCCAGTACTTC
CDR3 protein: CASGLFGGGPETQYF
clone size: -
D gene: TRBD2
J gene: TRBJ2-5
V gene: TRBV12-5

CDR3 DNA: TGTGCCAGTAGCGTGAGATTGTTCAATGAGCAGTTCTTC
CDR3 protein: CASSVRLFNEQFF
clone size: -
D gene: -
J gene: TRBJ2-1
V gene: TRBV19

CDR3 DNA: TGTGCCAGCAGCTTATCCAGGGACGAGCAGTACTTC
CDR3 protein: CASSLSRDEQYF
clone size: -
D gene: -
J gene: TRBJ2-7
V gene: TRBV5-5

CDR3 DNA: TGTGCCAGCAAGTCGGGACAGCCTTCAACTAATGAAAAACTGTTTTTT
CDR3 protein: CASKSGQPSTNEKLFF
clone size: -
D gene: TRBD1
J gene: TRBJ1-4
V gene: TRBV6-6

CDR3 DNA: TGCGCCAGCAGCTCCCGGACAGGGGGCGCAAGTAACTATGGCTACACCTTC
CDR3 protein: CASSSRTGGASNYGYTF
clone size: -
D gene: TRBD1
J gene: TRBJ1-2
V gene: TRBV5-1

CDR3 DNA: TGTGCCAGCAGTTACACTAGCGGGGAAGAGACCCAGTACTTC
CDR3 protein: CASSYTSGEETQYF
clone size: -
D gene: TRBD2
J gene: TRBJ2-5
V gene: TRBV6-6

CDR3 DNA: TGTGCCAGCAAGCCGACAGGGGGACTTACTGAAGCTTTCTTT
CDR3 protein: CASKPTGGLTEAFF
clone size: -
D gene: TRBD1
J gene: TRBJ1-1
V gene: TRBV6-1

CDR3 DNA: TGTGCCAGTAGTATCGAGGGACAGAGCTCCTATAATTCACCCCTCCACTTT
CDR3 protein: CASSIEGQSSYNSPLHF
clone size: -
D gene: TRBD1
J gene: TRBJ1-6
V gene: TRBV19

CDR3 DNA: TGTGCCAGCAGTGCTCCCCCAGAGGCCTATGGCTACACCTTC
CDR3 protein: CASSAPPEAYGYTF
clone size: -
D gene: -
J gene: TRBJ1-2
V gene: TRBV6-1

CDR3 DNA: TGTGCCAGCAACTGGGACAGGAGTTACAATGAGCAGTTCTTC
CDR3 protein: CASNWDRSYNEQFF
clone size: -
D gene: TRBD1
J gene: TRBJ2-1
V gene: TRBV2

CDR3 DNA: TGCGCCAGCAGCTACCACCAACTAGCGACTAGCACAGATACGCAGTATTTT
CDR3 protein: CASSYHQLATSTDTQYF
clone size: -
D gene: TRBD2
J gene: TRBJ2-3
V gene: TRBV5-1

CDR3 DNA: TGTGCCAGCAGCCCCTCAGCAGGGTGGTCCAATGAGCAGTTCTTC
CDR3 protein: CASSPSAGWSNEQFF
clone size: few
D gene: -
J gene: TRBJ2-1
V gene: TRBV11-3

CDR3 DNA: TGTGCCAGCAGCCTTCAAGGACGGACGGCTTATGGCTACACCTTC
CDR3 protein: CASSLQGRTAYGYTF
clone size: -
D gene: -
J gene: TRBJ1-2
V gene: TRBV13

CDR3 DNA: TGTGCCAGCAGTTTAGGGGTTGGAAACACCATATATTTT
CDR3 protein: CASSLGVGNTIYF
clone size: once
D gene: -
J gene: TRBJ1-3
V gene: TRBV27

CDR3 DNA: TGTGCCAGCAGCCGTTTTGGGGAGGGGCAAGGCACTGAAGCTTTCTTT
CDR3 protein: CASSRFGEGQGTEAFF
clone size: -
D gene: -
J gene: TRBJ1-1
V gene: TRBV5-7

CDR3 DNA: TGTGCCAGCAGCTTAGAGACAGCTCAGCCCCAGCATTTT
CDR3 protein: CASSLETAQPQHF
clone size: few
D gene: -
J gene: TRBJ1-5
V gene: TRBV11-3

CDR3 DNA: TGTGCCAGCAGCAAAGAATCGGCGCACCTCCGCTCCTACAATGAGCAGTTCTTC
CDR3 protein: CASSKESAHLRSYNEQFF
clone size: -
D gene: -
J gene: TRBJ2-1
V gene: TRBV21-1

CDR3 DNA: TGCAGTGCTATCCGGCAAGATACGCAGTATTTT
CDR3 protein: CSAIRQDTQYF
clone size: -
D gene: -
J gene: TRBJ2-3
V gene: TRBV20-1

CDR3 DNA: TGCGCCAGCAGTGACGGGACTAGGACGTACCAAGAGACCCAGTACTTC
CDR3 protein: CASSDGTRTYQETQYF
clone size: -
D gene: TRBD2
J gene: TRBJ2-5
V gene: TRBV10-1

CDR3 DNA: TGTGCCAGCAGCTTAAAGGCCAGGAACCCTGAAGCTTTCTTT
CDR3 protein: CASSLKARNPEAFF
clone size: -
D gene: -
J gene: TRBJ1-1
V gene: TRBV7-3

CDR3 DNA: TGTGCCAGCAGTTTAGATGTGAGCTCCTACAATGAGCAGTTCTTC
CDR3 protein: CASSLDVSSYNEQFF
clone size: -
D gene: -
J gene: TRBJ2-1
V gene: TRBV5-4

CDR3 DNA: TGTGCCAGCAGCTTTCAGGGACCTCGTGATGAGCAGTTCTTC
CDR3 protein: CASSFQGPRDEQFF
clone size: -
D gene: -
J gene: TRBJ2-1
V gene: TRBV5-4

CDR3 DNA: TGTGCCAGCAGCACCCTACAGGGGGCGATGGACACCATATATTTT
CDR3 protein: CASSTLQGAMDTIYF
clone size: -
D gene: TRBD1
J gene: TRBJ1-3
V gene: TRBV5-6

CDR3 DNA: TGCGCCAGCAGGGCGGTTGGAGGGACTGAAGCTTTCTTT
CDR3 protein: CASRAVGGTEAFF
clone size: few
D gene: -
J gene: TRBJ1-1
V gene: TRBV4-1

CDR3 DNA: TGTGCCAGCAGTGCGAACACTGAAGCTTTCTTT
CDR3 protein: CASSANTEAFF
clone size: -
D gene: -
J gene: TRBJ1-1
V gene: TRBV6-1

CDR3 DNA: TGTGCCAGTAGCCGACAGCCAGATACGCAGTATTTT
CDR3 protein: CASSRQPDTQYF
clone size: -
D gene: -
J gene: TRBJ2-3
V gene: TRBV19

CDR3 DNA: TGTGCCAGCAGCCGCTCGGGACTAGCGGGAGGCGTCTCCTACGAGCAGTACTTC
CDR3 protein: CASSRSGLAGGVSYEQYF
clone size: -
D gene: TRBD2
J gene: TRBJ2-7
V gene: TRBV5-4

CDR3 DNA: TGCGCCAGCAGCTTGGAGGGTCGGACTAGCGGGATAGATACGCAGTATTTT
CDR3 protein: CASSLEGRTSGIDTQYF
clone size: -
D gene: TRBD2
J gene: TRBJ2-3
V gene: TRBV5-1

CDR3 DNA: TGTGCCAGAAGCTTGGACCGCCAAAATGAGCAGTTCTTC
CDR3 protein: CARSLDRQNEQFF
clone size: once
D gene: -
J gene: TRBJ2-1
V gene: TRBV5-3

CDR3 DNA: TGTGCCAGCAGCCTGACAGGGGGCTTTGATGGCTACACCTTC
CDR3 protein: CASSLTGGFDGYTF
clone size: -
D gene: TRBD1
J gene: TRBJ1-2
V gene: TRBV6-1

CDR3 DNA: TGTGCCAGTAATATGTACAGGACTGGGGCCAACGTCCTGACTTTC
CDR3 protein: CASNMYRTGANVLTF
clone size: once
D gene: -
J gene: TRBJ2-6
V gene: TRBV19

CDR3 DNA: TGCGCCAGCAGCCAAGATAAAGGGGGGACCACCTACTCTGGGGCCAACGTCCTGACTTTC
CDR3 protein: CASSQDKGGTTYSGANVLTF
clone size: -
D gene: -
J gene: TRBJ2-6
V gene: TRBV4-3

CDR3 DNA: TGTGCCAGCAGAAAAGACAAAGATCAGCCCCAGCATTTT
CDR3 protein: CASRKDKDQPQHF
clone size: -
D gene: -
J gene: TRBJ1-5
V gene: TRBV7-4

CDR3 DNA: TGTGCCACGATGGGGACTTTGAACACCGGGGAGCTGTTTTTT
CDR3 protein: CATMGTLNTGELFF
clone size: -
D gene: -
J gene: TRBJ2-2
V gene: TRBV10-3

CDR3 DNA: TGTGCCAGCAGCCCCAGGACTAGCGGGATTTACTACGAGCAGTACTTC
CDR3 protein: CASSPRTSGIYYEQYF
clone size: -
D gene: TRBD2
J gene: TRBJ2-7
V gene: TRBV7-6

CDR3 DNA: TGTGCCAGCAGCGTAAGCGGACAGCATTCCAATGAGCAGTTCTTC
CDR3 protein: CASSVSGQHSNEQFF
clone size: -
D gene: -
J gene: TRBJ2-1
V gene: TRBV9